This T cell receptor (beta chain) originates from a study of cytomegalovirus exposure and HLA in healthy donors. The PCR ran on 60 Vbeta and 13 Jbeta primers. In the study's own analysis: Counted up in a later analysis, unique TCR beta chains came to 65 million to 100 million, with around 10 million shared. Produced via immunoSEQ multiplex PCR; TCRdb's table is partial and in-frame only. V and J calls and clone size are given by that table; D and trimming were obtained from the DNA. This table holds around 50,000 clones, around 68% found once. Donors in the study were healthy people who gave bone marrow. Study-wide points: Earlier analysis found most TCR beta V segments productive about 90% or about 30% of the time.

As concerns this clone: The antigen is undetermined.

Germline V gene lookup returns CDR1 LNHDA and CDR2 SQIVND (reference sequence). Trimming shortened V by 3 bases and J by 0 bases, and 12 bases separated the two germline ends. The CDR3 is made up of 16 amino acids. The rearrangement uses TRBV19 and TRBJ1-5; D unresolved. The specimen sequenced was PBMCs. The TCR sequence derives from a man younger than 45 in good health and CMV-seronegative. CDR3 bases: TGTGCCAGTAGTATTTACAGCCGGATTAGCAATCAGCCCCAGCATTTT. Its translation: CASSIYSRISNQPQHF.